The 11 T cell receptor beta chains in this list originate from one sample, sequenced in a study of Ad26.COV2.S vaccination and SARS-CoV-2 variants. Data came from immunoSEQ multiplex PCR; TCRdb stores just in-frame clones and leaves some out. The sample has approximately 500,000 clones; around 90% are singletons. Treatment denoted: some 20 received Ad26.COV2.S at low or high dose, single or two shots; roughly five received placebo; per-sample allocation not given. Samples were taken on day 63 after the first vaccine or placebo injection. Sample: peripheral blood, taken in a trial of Ad26.COV2.S vaccine versus placebo. These receptors originate from a person aged 18-65 years who received the Ad26.COV2.S COVID-19 vaccine or a placebo.

As concerns this clone: One end of the junction is discordant with germline, which a read error may explain. The genes are TRBV5-1 and TRBJ2-3, with 7 positions matching TRBD2. The germline CDR1 and CDR2 sequences are SGHRS and YFSETQ. This CDR3 has 15 residues. The CDR3 sequence is CASSLGGTNTDTLYF. The DNA for the CDR3 is TGCGCCAGCAGCTTGGGAGGGACTAACACAGATACGCTGTATTTT.

V gene TRBV3-1 (or the pseudogene TRBV3-2) combines with J gene TRBJ2-4; D is unclear. The CDR3 spans 14 residues. In germline, CDR1 is LGHDT, CDR2 YNNKEL (reference sequence). The germline V and J ends were trimmed by 4 bases and 0 bases, with 7 bases remaining between them. In DNA form, the CDR3 reads TGTGCCAGCAGCCCCCAACTAGCCAAAAACATTCAGTACTTC. It is translated as CASSPQLAKNIQYF.

The chain combines TRBV7-9 with TRBJ1-5; 7 nucleotides line up with TRBD1. The V gene's germline CDR1 is SEHNR and CDR2 FQNEAQ (reference sequence). The CDR3 length is 15 residues. Trimming removed 5 bases from V and 2 bases from J; junction bases left unmatched: 6. The CDR3 DNA reads as TGTGCCAGCAGCAACGCAGACAGGGGCAATCAGCCCCAGCATTTT. Translated, it gives CASSNADRGNQPQHF.

The chain employs TRBV30 and TRBJ2-1; TRBD2 matches 8 bases. Germline CDR1 reads GTSNPN; CDR2 reads SVGIG (reference sequence). Losses at the gene ends were 2 bases for V and 0 bases for J; bases not matched to a gene: 6. CDR3 size: 16 residues. CDR3 amino acids: CAWSLFAGGSYNEQFF. CDR3 coding DNA: TGTGCCTGGAGTTTGTTTGCGGGAGGCTCCTACAATGAGCAGTTCTTC.

The chain has TRBV9 and TRBJ2-2; D may match TRBD1 or TRBD2 (6 bases each). The CDR3 spans 16 residues. Trimming stripped 4 bases from V and 5 bases from J, with 18 bases between. The germline V gene has CDR1 SGDLS and CDR2 YYNGEE. As DNA, the CDR3 is TGTGCCAGCAGCACAACTGGGCAGGGGAGGACCGGGGAGCTGTTTTTT. Amino acids: CASSTTGQGRTGELFF. Based on the CDR3 plus reference TRBV9 and TRBJ2-2, the full variable domain is DSGVTQTPKHLITATGQRVTLRCSPRSGDLSVYWYQQSLDQGLQFLIQYYNGEERAKGNILERFSAQQFPDLHSELNLSSLELGDSALYFCASSTTGQGRTGELFFGEGSRLTVL.

The rearrangement links TRBV14 to TRBJ1-1; no clear D. Trimming cost V 0 bases and J 8 bases, with 16 bases left between them. The germline V gene has CDR1 SGHDN and CDR2 FVKESK. The CDR3 has 15 residues. CDR3 region: CASSQDLIGNSEAFF. DNA of the CDR3: TGTGCCAGCAGCCAAGATCTGATAGGGAATTCGGAAGCTTTCTTT.

V is TRBV3-1 (or the pseudogene TRBV3-2) and J is TRBJ1-2; D is undetermined. The V end was cut by 2 bases, the J end by 4 bases, with 11 bases between. The CDR3 runs 14 residues. Per the germline V gene, CDR1 is LGHDT and CDR2 is YNNKEL (reference sequence). The CDR3 here is CASSQRAGGYGYTF. The CDR3 coding sequence is TGTGCCAGCAGCCAACGGGCGGGCGGCTATGGCTACACCTTC.

The J gene is TRBJ2-7, the V gene TRBV4-1; D tentatively reads TRBD1 or TRBD2 (6 bases each). Per germline, CDR1 MGHRA and CDR2 YSYEKL. The length of the CDR3 is 17 residues. Between the trimmed V and J ends, which lost 3 bases and 3 bases, there was a span of 21 bases. DNA for the CDR3: TGCGCCAGCAGCCACGGGGGCCCTCACGATAGGGGCTACGAGCAGTACTTC. It translates to CASSHGGPHDRGYEQYF.

This clone appeared once. The CDR3 is CASTLGLAGASYEQYF. The CDR3 bases are TGTGCCAGCACCCTCGGGCTAGCGGGAGCTTCCTACGAGCAGTACTTC. The rearrangement joins TRBV2 to TRBJ2-7; 10 positions match TRBD2. V was clipped by 7 bases and J by 1 base; unmatched bases: 10. The germline V gene encodes CDR1 SNHLY and CDR2 FYNNEI. CDR3 length equals 16 residues.

The V call is TRBV6-5, the J call TRBJ2-7; TRBD2 might be the D (6 bases). The germline V gene has CDR1 MNHEY and CDR2 SVGAGI. V lost 5 bases and J 5 bases, leaving 16 bases between the germline ends. The CDR3 is 14 amino acids. The CDR3 here is CASSRGGSGHEQYF. Written as DNA, the CDR3 is TGTGCCAGCAGTCGGGGAGGCAGCGGACACGAGCAGTACTTC.

The rearrangement joins TRBV28 to TRBJ2-1; D might be TRBD1 or TRBD2, each matching 5 bases. Trimming removed 5 bases at V and 2 bases at J, with 19 bases between. Germline V gene sequence: CDR1 MDHEN, CDR2 SYDVKM. The CDR3 is 17 amino acids. The CDR3 nucleotides read TGTGCCAGCAGTCAGTTTAGGGTAGCGACAGCCTACAATGAGCAGTTCTTC. Translation gives CASSQFRVATAYNEQFF.